The 32 T cell receptor beta chains below were found in one sample sequenced in a study of cytomegalovirus exposure and HLA in healthy donors (dated 2017 in TCRdb). Libraries were prepared through the immunoSEQ multiplex PCR assay. A mixture of 60 forward primers for TCR Vbeta segments and 13 reverse primers for TCR Jbeta segments was used in the multiplex PCR. The immuneACCESS repertoire file appears here via TCRdb, limited to in-frame rearrangements. These files lack a portion of the clones; in checked studies, under half of the deficit traces to unresolved V genes, and the cause of the others is not known. The sample includes 45,000 to 65,000 clones, with around 73% observed a single time. Jointly, the top ten make up approximately 2.7% of the sample. Sequencing was performed on PBMCs. The receptors come from a woman aged 35 to 49 in good health and CMV-seropositive.

This clone was counted a few times. CDR3 sequence reads: CASSQSWTGKSYGYTF. DNA of the CDR3: TGTGCCAGCAGCCAATCCTGGACAGGGAAGAGTTATGGCTACACCTTC. The gene calls are TRBV16 and TRBJ1-2, with 8 bases lining up with TRBD1. Germline loops: CDR1 KGHSY, CDR2 FQNENV. The CDR3 covers 16 residues. V lost 0 bases to trimming and J lost 5 bases; unmatched junction nucleotides: 8. The variable domain in full, completed from reference TRBV16 and TRBJ1-2, reads GEEVAQTPKHLVRGEGQKAKLYCAPIKGHSYVFWYQQVLKNEFKFLISFQNENVFDETGMPKERFSAKCLPNSPCSLEIQATKLEDSAVYFCASSQSWTGKSYGYTFGSGTRLTVV.

CDR3 DNA: TGTGCCAGCAGTGACACAGGGCCCGGGGAGCTGTTTTTT. This translates into CASSDTGPGELFF. The chain employs TRBV6-1 and TRBJ2-2, with D possibly TRBD1 on 6 matching bases. Germline V gene sequence: CDR1 MNHNS, CDR2 SASEGT. The V and J ends lost 3 bases and 6 bases respectively, with 8 bases between them. The CDR3 sequence is 13 residues long.

The chain combines TRBV9 with TRBJ2-5; TRBD1 matches 12 bases. CDR3 length equals 15 residues. After removal of 3 bases from V and 5 bases from J, the junction contained 5 bases not matched to a gene. Germline CDR1 SGDLS, CDR2 YYNGEE. CDR3 protein: CASSARDRGLETQYF. The CDR3 DNA is TGTGCCAGCAGCGCGAGGGACAGGGGGCTGGAGACCCAGTACTTC.

The sample holds a few counts of this clone. The V and J genes are TRBV28 and TRBJ1-2, with no clear D. From germline, CDR1 is MDHEN and CDR2 SYDVKM. The CDR3 runs to 13 residues. Trimming shortened V by 3 bases and J by 6 bases, and 11 bases separated the two germline ends. The CDR3 here is CASSLYPPDGYTF. The CDR3 DNA reads as TGTGCCAGCAGTTTGTATCCCCCGGATGGCTACACCTTC.

The V and J genes are TRBV6-1 and TRBJ1-1, with D tentatively TRBD1 (6 bases). Germline V gene sequence: CDR1 MNHNS, CDR2 SASEGT. The CDR3 length is 15 residues. Trimming left V 4 bases short and J 1 base short, with 13 bases between. CDR3 DNA sequence: TGTGCCAGCAGTGTGTTTGGACAGTCGAACACTGAAGCTTTCTTT. It specifies CASSVFGQSNTEAFF.

The rearrangement joins TRBV2 to TRBJ2-7; no reliable D call. Germline V CDR1 and CDR2: SNHLY, FYNNEI. CDR3 size: 15 residues. Trimming pared 5 bases from V and 2 bases from J, leaving 16 bases between. The CDR3 nucleotides are TGTGCCAGCAGTAGCTCTCACCCCCCCACCTACGAGCAGTACTTC. It codes for CASSSSHPPTYEQYF.

There are a few counts of this clone. The chain joins TRBV6-4 to TRBJ2-5; 9 nucleotides match TRBD2. Germline lookup yields CDR1 MRHNA and CDR2 SNTAGT. V trimming: 4 bases; J trimming: 1 base; junction bases outside the gene matches: 4. The CDR3 has 15 amino acids. This chain's CDR3 is CASSVSGGSQETQYF. The CDR3 DNA is TGTGCCAGCAGTGTTAGCGGGGGATCCCAAGAGACCCAGTACTTC.

V and J are TRBV19 and TRBJ2-1; TRBD2 matches 8 bases. The CDR3 consists of 12 residues. V lost 2 bases and J lost 15; bases outside the gene matches: 6. Germline V gives CDR1 LNHDA, CDR2 SQIVND (reference sequence). CDR3 region: CASSIRGTSLFF. Written as DNA, the CDR3 is TGTGCCAGTAGTATACGGGGGACTAGTCTGTTCTTC.

The J gene is TRBJ2-5, the V gene TRBV7-2; 15 bases match TRBD2. V was clipped by 5 bases and J by 4 bases; unmatched bases: 5. The CDR3 spans 16 residues. The germline CDR1 and CDR2 sequences are SGHTA and FQGNSA. This CDR3 reads CASSRGGLAGGETQYF. In DNA, the CDR3 is TGTGCCAGCAGCAGAGGGGGACTAGCGGGGGGAGAGACCCAGTACTTC.

The V call is TRBV6-1, the J call TRBJ2-4, with 8 nucleotides matching TRBD2. Germline trimming cut 1 base from V and 9 bases from J; bases unmatched to any gene: 11. Germline CDR1 reads MNHNS; CDR2 reads SASEGT. The CDR3 is 16 amino acids. CDR3 protein: CASSEEVAGRGSIQYF. CDR3 nucleotide sequence: TGTGCCAGCAGTGAAGAAGTAGCGGGGCGAGGTAGCATTCAGTACTTC.

The rearrangement links TRBV30 to TRBJ1-2; 7 bases line up with TRBD1. Per germline, CDR1 GTSNPN and CDR2 SVGIG (reference sequence). CDR3 length equals 13 residues. J gave up 8 bases and V 3 bases, and 9 bases lay outside the gene matches. CDR3 sequence: CAWRTGAGGGYTF. The CDR3 DNA follows: TGTGCCTGGAGAACAGGGGCCGGGGGAGGCTACACCTTC.

This clone has just a few counts. The chain couples TRBV29-1 to TRBJ1-1; the D gene is possibly TRBD1 (5 bases). Deletions cut 4 bases from V and 6 bases from J, with 9 bases between. Germline V gives CDR1 SQVTM, CDR2 ANQGSEA. CDR3 length: 11 amino acids. The CDR3 reads CSVGAGSEAFF. The CDR3 DNA follows: TGCAGCGTTGGGGCAGGGTCTGAAGCTTTCTTT.

This chain uses TRBV6-1 with TRBJ2-7; D not certain. The V end lost 1 base, the J end lost 6 bases, and 13 bases lay between the germline ends. This CDR3 spans 14 amino acids. The germline V gene encodes CDR1 MNHNS and CDR2 SASEGT. CDR3 residues: CASSEGHTTSEQYF. CDR3 nucleotide sequence: TGTGCCAGCAGTGAAGGGCATACTACCTCCGAGCAGTACTTC.

This clone was seen once. The chain has TRBV10-3 and TRBJ1-3; TRBD1 aligns across 7 bases. Germline-derived CDR1 and CDR2 are ENHRY and SYGVKD. Trimming took 6 bases from V and 2 from J; bases not matched to a gene: 4. The CDR3 length is 14 residues. As DNA, the CDR3 is TGTGCCATCAGAACAACAGGGGCTGGAAACACCATATATTTT. Protein sequence: CAIRTTGAGNTIYF.

The CDR3 nucleotides are TGTGCCAGCAGCCGAGGGTCAGGGGCTAATTCACCCCTCCACTTT. Translation gives CASSRGSGANSPLHF. This sequence joins TRBV5-4 and TRBJ1-6; TRBD1 is a possible D gene (6 bases). Germline loops: CDR1 SGHNT, CDR2 YYREEE (reference sequence). Between the trimmed V and J ends, which lost 4 bases and 6 bases, there was a span of 14 bases. The CDR3 runs 15 residues. Full variable domain (outside the CDR3, taken from reference TRBV5-4 and TRBJ1-6): ETGVTQSPTHLIKTRGQQVTLRCSSQSGHNTVSWYQQALGQGPQFIFQYYREEENGRGNFPPRFSGLQFPNYSSELNVNALELDDSALYLCASSRGSGANSPLHFGNGTRLTVT.

The chain is built from TRBV30 and TRBJ2-3; TRBD2 agrees at 8 bases. Germline CDR1 is GTSNPN and CDR2 is SVGIG (reference sequence). There are 13 residues in the CDR3. Trimming took 7 bases from V and 0 from J; bases not matched to a gene: 3. In DNA form, the CDR3 reads TGTGCCTTGAGCGGGGGAAGCACAGATACGCAGTATTTT. Protein sequence: CALSGGSTDTQYF.

V gene TRBV28 combines with J gene TRBJ1-1, with D possibly being TRBD1 (6 bases). This CDR3 spans 14 amino acids. CDR1 is MDHEN, CDR2 SYDVKM, per germline. The V end lost 7 bases, the J end lost 2 bases, and 14 bases lay between the germline ends. CDR3 nucleotides: TGTGCCAGCACTCCTAGGGGGACCAACACTGAAGCTTTCTTT. Protein product: CASTPRGTNTEAFF.

DNA for the CDR3: TGCAGCGTTGTTTACCCAGGGGGCACGGTCCCAAAATCAAATGAGCAGTTCTTC. Protein product: CSVVYPGGTVPKSNEQFF. The V gene is TRBV29-1, the J gene TRBJ2-1; TRBD1 matches 8 bases. The CDR3 is 18 residues long. The V and J ends lost 4 bases and 7 bases, in that order; junction bases with no gene match: 21. Germline V CDR1 and CDR2: SQVTM, ANQGSEA.

The chain has TRBV15 and TRBJ1-2, with 7 bases that match TRBD1. The CDR3 consists of 16 residues. CDR1 is LNHNV, CDR2 YYDKDF, per germline (reference sequence). V lost 5 bases and J lost 7; bases outside the gene matches: 16. Here the CDR3 DNA reads TGTGCCACCAGCGGAATAACAGGGGCACTAGGCAGTGGCTACACCTTC. Protein product: CATSGITGALGSGYTF.

The genes are TRBV28 and TRBJ2-1; no clear D. With 6 bases removed from V and 3 bases from J, the gap between germline ends came to 3 bases. CDR3 length: 11 residues. Germline V gene lookup returns CDR1 MDHEN and CDR2 SYDVKM. CDR3 region: CASSHYNEQFF. CDR3 DNA sequence: TGTGCCAGCAGCCACTACAATGAGCAGTTCTTC.

The chain has TRBV15 and TRBJ1-4, with TRBD1 as a possible D gene (6 bases). The V end lost 0 bases, the J end lost 7 bases, and 15 bases lay between the germline ends. This CDR3 contains 16 residues. CDR1 LNHNV and CDR2 YYDKDF come from the germline V gene (reference sequence). Here the CDR3 reads CATSRDRNREFEKLFF. The CDR3 DNA reads TGTGCCACCAGCAGAGATAGGAACAGGGAGTTTGAAAAACTGTTTTTT.

This rearrangement joins TRBV2 to TRBJ1-6, with D possibly matching TRBD1 (5 bases). CDR3 size: 17 residues. Germline V CDR1 and CDR2: SNHLY, FYNNEI. V shed 7 bases and J shed 6 bases, with 22 bases lying between them. The CDR3 is CASTEAITGGPNSPLHF. The CDR3 DNA reads TGTGCCAGCACCGAAGCTATTACAGGCGGCCCTAATTCACCCCTCCACTTT.

As concerns this clone: The CDR3 ends on some other residue instead of the conserved phenylalanine or tryptophan, so this is likely a read error. CDR3 sequence: CAISSREGTDTQYV. Written as DNA, the CDR3 is TGTGCCATCAGCTCCCGGGAGGGGACAGATACGCAGTATGTT. V is TRBV10-3 and J is TRBJ2-3; TRBD2 agrees at 8 bases. Germline V gene data show CDR1 as ENHRY and CDR2 as SYGVKD. Trimming removed 6 bases from V and 3 bases from J; junction bases left unmatched: 5. The CDR3 runs to 14 residues.

This clone has a single count. The J gene is TRBJ2-5, the V gene TRBV6-4; 12 bases match TRBD2. Germline values: CDR1 MRHNA, CDR2 SNTAGT. This CDR3 has 15 amino acids. The V segment lost 6 bases and the J segment 1 base; nucleotides outside the gene matches: 3. The CDR3 nucleotides are TGTGCCAGCAGCCTACTAGCGGGGGGCCAAGAGACCCAGTACTTC. It is translated as CASSLLAGGQETQYF.

The chain uses TRBV28 and TRBJ1-4; D unresolved. Deletions cut 5 bases from V and 8 bases from J, with 15 bases between. The CDR3 sequence is 14 residues long. Germline V gene sequence: CDR1 MDHEN, CDR2 SYDVKM. The CDR3, as DNA: TGTGCCAGCAGTCAAAGTGGAGATAACGAAAAACTGTTTTTT. Residues: CASSQSGDNEKLFF.

This chain joins TRBV9 and TRBJ2-1; D is unresolved. CDR3 length: 15 amino acids. V was shortened by 3 bases and J by 10 bases, with 20 bases between the two germline ends. Germline CDR1 SGDLS, CDR2 YYNGEE. The CDR3 DNA reads TGTGCCAGCAGCGCAAATAGTGGGCCGAGATACGAGCAGTTCTTC. Amino acids: CASSANSGPRYEQFF.

The chain combines TRBV7-2 with TRBJ2-7, with D unresolved. Germline values: CDR1 SGHTA, CDR2 FQGNSA. The ends were cut back, 5 bases at V and 6 bases at J, with 8 bases in the middle. This CDR3 has 11 amino acids. The CDR3 here is CASSLLSEQYF. The CDR3 DNA follows: TGTGCCAGCAGCCTCCTATCCGAGCAGTACTTC.

The chain couples TRBV29-1 to TRBJ2-3; 9 nucleotides agree with TRBD1. Germline trimming cut 5 bases from V and 2 bases from J; bases unmatched to any gene: 5. The CDR3 spans 14 residues. Per the germline V gene, CDR1 is SQVTM and CDR2 is ANQGSEA. In DNA, the CDR3 is TGCAGCGTTATTACAGGGGGCTTCACAGATACGCAGTATTTT. It yields the protein CSVITGGFTDTQYF.

This chain connects TRBV27 to TRBJ1-2; D remains unclear. The CDR3 consists of 12 residues. With 11 bases removed from V and 0 bases from J, the gap between germline ends came to 10 bases. The germline gives CDR1 MNHEY, CDR2 SMNVEV (reference sequence). CDR3 protein: CAVRTANYGYTF. The CDR3 DNA reads TGTGCCGTCAGAACAGCTAACTATGGCTACACCTTC.

This rearrangement joins TRBV6-1 to TRBJ2-5; 9 bases are a match to TRBD1. V dropped 2 bases and J dropped 6; count of bases not matched to a gene: 4. Germline assignment: CDR1 MNHNS and CDR2 SASEGT. This CDR3 comprises 14 residues. The CDR3 bases are TGTGCCAGCAGTGAAACGGGACAGGGACAGACCCAGTACTTC. Translating gives CASSETGQGQTQYF.

This clone was observed a few times. The V gene is TRBV6-5, the J gene TRBJ1-4, with a possible D match to TRBD1 (6 bases). Germline V lookup: CDR1 MNHEY, CDR2 SVGAGI. The length of the CDR3 is 13 residues. Trimming removed 6 bases from V and 8 bases from J, with 13 bases in between. The CDR3 DNA reads as TGTGCCAGCAGACAGGGTGTCAACGAAAAACTGTTTTTT. It translates to CASRQGVNEKLFF.

The V call is TRBV7-2, the J call TRBJ2-2, with 7 bases lining up with TRBD2. This CDR3 has 16 residues. V dropped 1 base and J dropped 2; count of bases not matched to a gene: 4. Looked up from germline, CDR1 is SGHTA and CDR2 is FQGNSA. Here the CDR3 DNA reads TGTGCCAGCAGCTTAGACAGCGGGATTAACACCGGGGAGCTGTTTTTT. It specifies CASSLDSGINTGELFF.